This TCR beta chain was sequenced in a study of T cell responses to AZD1222 COVID-19 vaccine. Whole-study context: Second-dose intervals of approximately 4 or approximately 12 weeks were pooled. Study-level results: The peak T cell response came first, and repertoires were sampled only after it. Clonal diversity was possibly underestimated, and white British individuals and females predominated among donors. Mapped onto spike, vaccine-associated CD4 TCRs spanned it and were dominant at 160-218 and 743-854.

TCRdb keeps only in-frame clones here, not all; method: immunoSEQ multiplex PCR. The data show roughly 180,000 clones, 91% seen once. The V segment lost 3 bases and the J segment 6 bases; nucleotides outside the gene matches: 6. This CDR3 region has 15 residues. Germline CDR1 reads SGHDT; CDR2 reads YYEEEE. On this clone itself: The antigen remains unidentified.

The chain joins TRBV5-6 to TRBJ1-5; 10 positions match TRBD1. The sequence was obtained from an adult in good health. The sequenced sample was peripheral blood, obtained on day 0 of AZD1222 vaccination. CDR3 nucleotides: TGTGCCAGCAGCTCCGGGACAGGGGAAGTTCAGCCCCAGCATTTT. This encodes CASSSGTGEVQPQHF.